Below are 18 T cell receptor beta chains sequenced from a single sample in a study of cytomegalovirus exposure and HLA in healthy donors. PCR amplification relied on 60 Vbeta primers (plus 13 Jbeta primers). The table came from immunoSEQ multiplex PCR; TCRdb's copy has only in-frame clones and leaves some out. Altogether about 100,000 clones are present, roughly 72% being singletons, with the ten largest covering roughly 8%. Sequencing used PBMCs. These receptors came from a young man in good health and CMV-seronegative.

The chain combines TRBV6-5 with TRBJ2-5, with TRBD2 identical over 9 bases. Germline CDR1 MNHEY, CDR2 SVGAGI. The CDR3 runs 15 residues. Trimming at V came to 5 bases and at J to 5 bases, leaving 9 bases not matched to a gene. CDR3 protein: CASSRAGGGGETQYF. As DNA, the CDR3 is TGTGCCAGCAGTCGGGCGGGAGGGGGAGGCGAGACCCAGTACTTC.

The V call is TRBV27, the J call TRBJ1-6; no firm D call. The CDR3 extends over 14 amino acids. The germline V gene encodes CDR1 MNHEY and CDR2 SMNVEV (reference sequence). V lost 6 bases, J lost 9 bases, and 15 bases lay in between. DNA for the CDR3: TGTGCCAGCAGCACCGGACCGGCGGGTTCACCCCTCCACTTT. Translation gives CASSTGPAGSPLHF.

The CDR3 bases are TGTGCCAGCCACCGACTGACAGGGAACACTGAAGCTTTCTTT. Protein product: CASHRLTGNTEAFF. The chain has TRBV27 and TRBJ1-1, with D tentatively TRBD1 (6 bases). CDR3 length: 14 residues. Trimming stripped 8 bases from V and 1 base from J, with 14 bases between. The germline gives CDR1 MNHEY, CDR2 SMNVEV (reference sequence).

The rearrangement uses TRBV7-9 and TRBJ2-1, with 9 bases fitting TRBD2. CDR1 and CDR2 (germline): SEHNR, FQNEAQ (reference sequence). This CDR3 is built from 13 residues. V lost 5 bases and J lost 7; bases outside the gene matches: 3. The chain's CDR3 is CASSPTSGNEQFF. CDR3 DNA: TGTGCCAGCAGCCCGACTAGCGGAAATGAGCAGTTCTTC.

This rearrangement joins TRBV25-1 to TRBJ1-4; 8 positions match TRBD1. Unmatched junction bases numbered 4, after V lost 4 bases and J lost 6 bases. CDR3 length equals 14 residues. CDR1 is MGHDK and CDR2 is SYGVNS in the germline V gene. The CDR3 nucleotides are TGTGCCAGCAGTGGGACAGGGATGCATGAAAAACTGTTTTTT. This encodes CASSGTGMHEKLFF.

The genes are TRBV19 and TRBJ1-1, with D possibly TRBD1 on 6 matching bases. CDR1 and CDR2 from the germline V gene are LNHDA and SQIVND (reference sequence). V lost 0 bases, J lost 1 base, and 9 bases lay in between. The CDR3 consists of 15 residues. CDR3 sequence: CASSIEAGANTEAFF. Written as DNA, the CDR3 is TGTGCCAGTAGTATAGAAGCAGGGGCGAACACTGAAGCTTTCTTT.

This sequence joins TRBV5-8 and TRBJ2-1, with 8 nucleotides matching TRBD2. The length of the CDR3 is 17 residues. Germline values: CDR1 SGHTS, CDR2 YDEGEE. The V gene end was trimmed by 3 bases and the J gene end by 1 base; junction bases not matched to a gene: 9. This chain's CDR3 is CASSSGLAQPSYNEQFF. DNA of the CDR3: TGTGCCAGCAGCTCTGGACTAGCCCAACCGTCCTACAATGAGCAGTTCTTC.

J is TRBJ2-3 and V is TRBV5-1, with D possibly matching TRBD2 (5 bases). Germline V gene sequence: CDR1 SGHRS, CDR2 YFSETQ. The length of the CDR3 is 16 residues. The V end lost 0 bases, the J end lost 2 bases, and 13 bases lay between the germline ends. CDR3 region: CASSLESGGSTDTQYF. DNA for the CDR3: TGCGCCAGCAGCTTGGAGAGCGGAGGTTCCACAGATACGCAGTATTTT.

The chain is built from TRBV11-1 and TRBJ2-3; 11 bases fit TRBD1. CDR1 and CDR2 (germline): SGHAT, FQDESV (reference sequence). The CDR3 loop spans 14 amino acids. Losses at the gene ends were 4 bases for V and 6 bases for J; bases not matched to a gene: 3. CDR3 nucleotides: TGTGCCAGCAGCTCGGACAGGGGGCAGGATACGCAGTATTTT. It encodes CASSSDRGQDTQYF.

The rearrangement uses TRBV27 and TRBJ2-7; the D gene is possibly TRBD1 (5 bases). This CDR3 comprises 15 residues. The V and J ends lost 0 bases and 2 bases respectively, with 11 bases between them. CDR1 and CDR2 from the germline V gene are MNHEY and SMNVEV (reference sequence). In nucleotides, the CDR3 is TGTGCCAGCAGTTTATCTCAGGGTCTCCCCTACGAGCAGTACTTC. Its protein is CASSLSQGLPYEQYF.

The chain employs TRBV29-1 and TRBJ2-5; 7 bases are a match to TRBD1. The end of the DNA is better explained by TRBJ2-7, so the J call may be wrong. Germline lookup yields CDR1 SQVTM and CDR2 ANQGSEA. This CDR3 has 11 residues. The CDR3 sequence: CSVNRGGEQYF. CDR3 nucleotide sequence: TGCAGCGTGAACAGGGGCGGCGAGCAGTACTTC.

The rearrangement joins TRBV28 to TRBJ2-7; D may be TRBD1 (5 bases). The CDR3 loop spans 19 amino acids. V gave up 6 bases and J gave up 3 bases, with 30 bases separating them. The germline CDR1 and CDR2 sequences are MDHEN and SYDVKM. CDR3 sequence: CASSSPLLDIRNHGYEQYF. DNA for the CDR3: TGTGCCAGCAGCTCCCCCCTTTTGGACATCAGGAATCACGGCTACGAGCAGTACTTC. The entire variable domain, with the rest obtained from reference TRBV28 and TRBJ2-7, is as follows: DVKVTQSSRYLVKRTGEKVFLECVQDMDHENMFWYRQDPGLGLRLIYFSYDVKMKEKGDIPEGYSVSREKKERFSLILESASTNQTSMYLCASSSPLLDIRNHGYEQYFGPGTRLTVT.

Only a few counts were recorded for this clone. The V gene is TRBV5-6, the J gene TRBJ2-7, with TRBD1 identical over 8 bases. The CDR3 loop spans 14 amino acids. V shed 4 bases, J shed 7 bases, and the junction held 10 bases outside the gene matches. Germline values: CDR1 SGHDT, CDR2 YYEEEE. The CDR3 DNA sequence: TGTGCCAGCAGCCCAAGACAGGGGTTTTGGGAGCAGTACTTC. Translation gives CASSPRQGFWEQYF.

The gene calls are TRBV4-2 and TRBJ2-1; 12 bases are shared with TRBD2. Germline-derived CDR1 and CDR2 are LGHNA and YNFKEQ. This CDR3 has 17 residues. V lost 4 bases, J lost 4 bases, and 8 bases stayed unmatched. The CDR3 DNA sequence: TGTGCCAGCAGCCTCTCTCTAGCGGGGGGGATTTACAATGAGCAGTTCTTC. This encodes CASSLSLAGGIYNEQFF.

This clone appeared a single time. The genes are TRBV5-6 and TRBJ1-2; 7 bases align to TRBD1. After removal of 3 bases from V and 4 bases from J, the junction contained 6 bases not matched to a gene. The CDR3 loop spans 14 amino acids. The germline gives CDR1 SGHDT, CDR2 YYEEEE. CDR3 DNA sequence: TGTGCCAGCAGCTCTGTACAGGGGATCTATGGCTACACCTTC. As protein: CASSSVQGIYGYTF.

The chain carries TRBV29-1 and TRBJ1-2, with 8 nucleotides matching TRBD1. Losses at the gene ends were 6 bases for V and 7 bases for J; bases not matched to a gene: 16. Looked up from germline, CDR1 is SQVTM and CDR2 is ANQGSEA. This CDR3 contains 15 residues. The CDR3 is CSVLASNTGGGGYTF. For the CDR3, the DNA is TGCAGCGTCCTCGCATCTAATACAGGGGGAGGTGGCTACACCTTC.

This chain uses TRBV7-9 with TRBJ2-1, with 12 bases lining up with TRBD2. The V gene's germline CDR1 is SEHNR and CDR2 FQNEAQ (reference sequence). The CDR3 is 15 residues long. The junction had 2 bases not matched to a gene; V was cut back by 6 bases and J by 2 bases. The CDR3, as DNA: TGTGCCAGCAGTGCTAGCGGGGGGGCCTACAATGAGCAGTTCTTC. Its translation: CASSASGGAYNEQFF.

Comments on this clone: Additional DNA sequences in this sample encode the identical CDR3. The chain recombines TRBV2 with TRBJ1-5; 10 bases line up with TRBD1. V shed 5 bases, J shed 9 bases, and the junction held 10 bases outside the gene matches. The germline gives CDR1 SNHLY, CDR2 FYNNEI. The CDR3 is 15 residues long. As DNA, the CDR3 is TGTGCCAGCAGTCCCGGGACAGGGGCAATCCTGCCCCAGCATTTT. It specifies CASSPGTGAILPQHF.